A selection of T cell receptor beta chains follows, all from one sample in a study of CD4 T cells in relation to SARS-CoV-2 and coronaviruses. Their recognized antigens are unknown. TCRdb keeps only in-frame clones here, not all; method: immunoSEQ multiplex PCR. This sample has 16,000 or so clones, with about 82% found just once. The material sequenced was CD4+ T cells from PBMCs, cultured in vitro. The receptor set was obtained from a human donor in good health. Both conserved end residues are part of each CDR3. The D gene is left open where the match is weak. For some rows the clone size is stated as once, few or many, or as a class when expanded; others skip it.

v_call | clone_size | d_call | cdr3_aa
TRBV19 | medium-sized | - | CASSIRSDEQYF
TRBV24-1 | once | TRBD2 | CATGGSGTSEDTQYF
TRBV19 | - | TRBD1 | CASRGTAGTYEQYF
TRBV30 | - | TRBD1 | CAWSRPGQINSPLHF
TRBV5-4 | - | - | CASSVGEMNGELFF
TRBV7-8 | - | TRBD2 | CASSVDGRAVEEQYF
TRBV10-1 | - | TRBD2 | CASSDRTSGYTGELFF
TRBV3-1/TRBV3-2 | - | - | CASSQEVTANYGYTF
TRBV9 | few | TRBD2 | CASSPTSGTSTDTQYF
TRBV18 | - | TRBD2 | CASSFLAGNSYNEQFF
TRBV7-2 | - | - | CASSPSPGREQYF
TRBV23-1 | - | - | CASSQKGHLEAFF
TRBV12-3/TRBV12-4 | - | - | CASSLGETQYF
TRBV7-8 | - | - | CASSSSTGEQYF
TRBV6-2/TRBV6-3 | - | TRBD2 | CASSYQSGLAVAKNIQYF
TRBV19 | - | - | CASRQMASSGEQFF
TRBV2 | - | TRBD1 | CASRDREGGQPQHF
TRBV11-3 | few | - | CASSQGHRSNTGELFF
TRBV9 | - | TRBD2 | CASSSGTIGQYF
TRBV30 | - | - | CAWSAESGNIQYF
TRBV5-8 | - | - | CASSFLGAGQNQPQHF
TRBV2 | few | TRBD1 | CASSARGRGTEAFF
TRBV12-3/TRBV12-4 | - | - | CASSLGDEQFF
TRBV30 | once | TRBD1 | CAWRRSATGDTGELFF
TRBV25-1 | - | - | CASSETLTGSGTEAFF
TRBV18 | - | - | CASSPRLDSNQPQHF
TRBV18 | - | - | CASSLRTDRRESPLHF
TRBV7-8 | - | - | CASSSPGTVESGQYF
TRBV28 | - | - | CASTSVGAPTDTQYF
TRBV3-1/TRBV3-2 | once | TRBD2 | CASSQQAGVVTDTQYF
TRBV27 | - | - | CAEPRSRVTDTQYF
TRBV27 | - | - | CASSPSGSYEQYF
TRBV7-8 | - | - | CASSSDRPSYEQYF
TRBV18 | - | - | CASSPIPPGLSHTGELFF
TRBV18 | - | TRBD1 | CASSRDREKTIYF
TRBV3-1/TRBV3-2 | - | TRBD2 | CASSQVTSGPTDTQYF
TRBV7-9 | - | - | CASSLLGVLEGTQYF
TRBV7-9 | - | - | CASSVDGTANTGELFF
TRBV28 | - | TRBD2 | CASSVLREWLSGELFF
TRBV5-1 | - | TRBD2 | CASSLARTSGSVTDTQYF
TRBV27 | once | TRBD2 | CASSRTSGRADKNIQYF
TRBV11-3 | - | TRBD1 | CASSPGQGREQYF
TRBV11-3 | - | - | CASSRSGSPYNEQFF
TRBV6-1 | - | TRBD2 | CASSEQAGGGETQYF
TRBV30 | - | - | CAWSGEAYSGNTIYF
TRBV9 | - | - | CASSVGVGGLGGEQYF
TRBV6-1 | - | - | CASSEGRDHGYTF
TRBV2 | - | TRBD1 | CASSESPGGNQPQHF
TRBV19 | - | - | CASIGQARGGEQFF
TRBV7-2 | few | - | CASSLDRARGGYTF
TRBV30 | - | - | CAWTSSYGYTF
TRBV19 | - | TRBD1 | CASSSGQGGLGYGYTF
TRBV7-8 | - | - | CASSPPREETQYF
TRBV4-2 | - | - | CASSQDWHGQGSYEQYF
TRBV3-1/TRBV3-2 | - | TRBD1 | CASSPRTGAFYSPLHF
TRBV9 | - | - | CASSVTADNSPLHF
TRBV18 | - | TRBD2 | CASKSGSSYNEQFF
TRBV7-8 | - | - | CASSLAGSRSYNEQFF
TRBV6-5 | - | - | CASRGQGGSGEQYF
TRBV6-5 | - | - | CASSGTDNSPLHF